The clone carrying this TCR beta chain was seen repeatedly, ten times or more. This entry belongs to a study of Graves' ophthalmopathy and Graves' hyperthyroidism. Germline CDR1 is DFQATT and CDR2 is SNEGSKA (reference sequence). This CDR3 comprises 11 residues. Losses at the gene ends were 4 bases for V and 12 bases for J; bases not matched to a gene: 4. The source of the PBMCs was less than 12 ml of fresh peripheral blood. RNA served as the template for amplifying TCR beta CDR3 regions. An initial RT-PCR round employing HTBI primers preceded a second-round multiplex PCR. TCRdb fed the multiplex PCR reads into MiXCR, producing one record per CDR3 protein. The sample carries 300,000 to 400,000 distinct CDR3 sequences, roughly a sixth recorded once.

This receptor was identified in an adult man with Graves' ophthalmopathy. Specimen: peripheral blood. This sequence joins TRBV20-1 and TRBJ2-7; 12 bases fit TRBD1. The CDR3 reads CSATGQGAPYF. In nucleotides, the CDR3 is TGCAGTGCTACGGGACAGGGGGCTCCGTACTTC.